The sample holds a few counts of the clone carrying this TCR beta chain. This entry comes from a study of blood T cell repertoires in COVID-19. Generated by immunoSEQ multiplex PCR, the TCRdb table keeps only in-frame clones and is missing some. The sample has 300,000 to 350,000 clones, roughly 90% seen once. The CDR3 sequence is 12 residues long. Between the trimmed V and J ends, which lost 3 bases and 7 bases, there was a span of 10 bases. Germline CDR1 reads GTSNPN; CDR2 reads SVGIG (reference sequence). This sequence was found in a woman between 25 and 40 years old with COVID-19, enrolled during active disease. Sample: peripheral blood. The chain combines TRBV30 with TRBJ1-5; D not certain. CDR3 in amino acids: CAWSLGIQPQHF. CDR3 nucleotides: TGTGCCTGGAGCCTCGGGATCCAGCCCCAGCATTTT.